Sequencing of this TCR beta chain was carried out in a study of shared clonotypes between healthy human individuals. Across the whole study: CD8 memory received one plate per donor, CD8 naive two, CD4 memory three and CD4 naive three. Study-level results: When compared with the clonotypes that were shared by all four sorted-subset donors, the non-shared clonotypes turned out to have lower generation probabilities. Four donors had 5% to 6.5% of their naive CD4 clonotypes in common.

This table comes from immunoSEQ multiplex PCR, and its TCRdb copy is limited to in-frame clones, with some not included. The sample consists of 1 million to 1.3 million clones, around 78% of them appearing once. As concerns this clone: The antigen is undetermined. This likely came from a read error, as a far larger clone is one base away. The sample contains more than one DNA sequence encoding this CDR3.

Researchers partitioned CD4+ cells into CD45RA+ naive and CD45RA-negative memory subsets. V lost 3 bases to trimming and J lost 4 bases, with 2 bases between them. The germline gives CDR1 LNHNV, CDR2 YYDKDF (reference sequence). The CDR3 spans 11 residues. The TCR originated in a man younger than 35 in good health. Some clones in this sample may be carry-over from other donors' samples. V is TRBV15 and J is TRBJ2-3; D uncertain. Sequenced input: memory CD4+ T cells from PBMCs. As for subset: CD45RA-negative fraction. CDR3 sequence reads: CATSRADTQYF. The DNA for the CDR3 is TGTGCCACCAGCAGGGCAGATACGCAGTATTTT.